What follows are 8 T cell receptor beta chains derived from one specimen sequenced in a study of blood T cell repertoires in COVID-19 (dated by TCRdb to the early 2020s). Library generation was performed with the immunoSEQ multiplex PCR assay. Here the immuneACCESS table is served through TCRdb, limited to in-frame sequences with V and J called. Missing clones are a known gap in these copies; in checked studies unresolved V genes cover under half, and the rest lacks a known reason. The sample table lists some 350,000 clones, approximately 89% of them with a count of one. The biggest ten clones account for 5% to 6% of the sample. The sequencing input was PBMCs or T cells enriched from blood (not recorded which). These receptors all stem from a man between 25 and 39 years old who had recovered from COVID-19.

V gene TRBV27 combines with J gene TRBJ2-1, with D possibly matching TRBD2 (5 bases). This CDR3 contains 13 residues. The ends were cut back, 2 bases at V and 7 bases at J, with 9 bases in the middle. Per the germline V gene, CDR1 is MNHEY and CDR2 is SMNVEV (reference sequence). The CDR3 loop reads CASSLPPGNEQFF. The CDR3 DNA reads TGTGCCAGCAGTTTACCCCCGGGGAATGAGCAGTTCTTC.

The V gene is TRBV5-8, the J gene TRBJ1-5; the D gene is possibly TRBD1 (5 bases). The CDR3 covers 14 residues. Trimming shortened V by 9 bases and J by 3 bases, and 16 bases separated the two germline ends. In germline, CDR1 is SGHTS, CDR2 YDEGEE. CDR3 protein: CATWEWGLNQPQHF. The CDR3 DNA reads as TGTGCCACCTGGGAATGGGGCCTCAATCAGCCCCAGCATTTT. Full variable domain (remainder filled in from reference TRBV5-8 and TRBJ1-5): EAGVTQSPTHLIKTRGQQATLRCSPISGHTSVYWYQQALGLGLQFLLWYDEGEERNRGNFPPRFSGRQFPNYSSELNVNALELEDSALYLCATWEWGLNQPQHFGDGTRLSIL.

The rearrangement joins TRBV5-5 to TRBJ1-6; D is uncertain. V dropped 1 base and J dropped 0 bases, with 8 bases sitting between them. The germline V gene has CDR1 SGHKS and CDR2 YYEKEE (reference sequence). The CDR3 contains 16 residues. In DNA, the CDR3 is TGTGCCAGCAGCTTGACCCTTAGCTCCTATAATTCACCCCTCCACTTT. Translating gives CASSLTLSSYNSPLHF.

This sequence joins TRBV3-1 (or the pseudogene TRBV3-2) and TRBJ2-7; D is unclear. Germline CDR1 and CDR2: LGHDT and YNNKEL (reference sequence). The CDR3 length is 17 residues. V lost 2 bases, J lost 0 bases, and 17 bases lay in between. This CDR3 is CASSQTPTMTHSYEQYF. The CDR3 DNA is TGTGCCAGCAGCCAAACCCCAACCATGACACACTCCTACGAGCAGTACTTC.

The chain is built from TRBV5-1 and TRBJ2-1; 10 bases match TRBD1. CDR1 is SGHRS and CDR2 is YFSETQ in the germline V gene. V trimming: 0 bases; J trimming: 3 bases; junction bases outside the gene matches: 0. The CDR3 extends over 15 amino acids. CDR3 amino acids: CASSLGTGGYNEQFF. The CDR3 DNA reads TGCGCCAGCAGCTTGGGGACAGGGGGCTACAATGAGCAGTTCTTC.

CDR3 DNA sequence: TGCGCCAGCAGCTTGGGAGCGAGGGAAAAACTGTTTTTT. This codes for CASSLGAREKLFF. The chain has TRBV5-1 and TRBJ1-4; unclear D gene. Germline V lookup: CDR1 SGHRS, CDR2 YFSETQ. The ends were cut back, 0 bases at V and 8 bases at J, with 8 bases in the middle. The CDR3 loop spans 13 amino acids. Combining the CDR3 with reference TRBV5-1 and TRBJ1-4 gives the whole variable domain KAGVTQTPRYLIKTRGQQVTLSCSPISGHRSVSWYQQTPGQGLQFLFEYFSETQRNKGNFPGRFSGRQFSNSRSEMNVSTLELGDSALYLCASSLGAREKLFFGSGTQLSVL.

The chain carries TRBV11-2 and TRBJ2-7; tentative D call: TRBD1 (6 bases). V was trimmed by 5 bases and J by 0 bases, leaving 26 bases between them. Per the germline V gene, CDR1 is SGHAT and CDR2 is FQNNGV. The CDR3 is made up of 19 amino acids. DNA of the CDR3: TGTGCCAGCAGCCGAAGGGTCGGAGGACAGTTCACGAGCTCCTACGAGCAGTACTTC. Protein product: CASSRRVGGQFTSSYEQYF.

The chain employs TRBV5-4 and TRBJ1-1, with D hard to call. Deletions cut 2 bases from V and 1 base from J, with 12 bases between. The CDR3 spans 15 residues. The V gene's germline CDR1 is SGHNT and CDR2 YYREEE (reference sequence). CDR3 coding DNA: TGTGCCAGCAGCTTTGCTGCGGGAAAGAACACTGAAGCTTTCTTT. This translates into CASSFAAGKNTEAFF. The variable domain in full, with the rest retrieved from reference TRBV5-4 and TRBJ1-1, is ETGVTQSPTHLIKTRGQQVTLRCSSQSGHNTVSWYQQALGQGPQFIFQYYREEENGRGNFPPRFSGLQFPNYSSELNVNALELDDSALYLCASSFAAGKNTEAFFGQGTRLTVV.